This T cell receptor (beta chain) came from a study of T cell responses to AZD1222 COVID-19 vaccine. CDR1 and CDR2 from the germline V gene are SGHTA and FQGNSA. This CDR3 is built from 15 residues. Trimming cost V 7 bases and J 2 bases, with 15 bases left between them. Produced via immunoSEQ multiplex PCR; TCRdb's table is partial and in-frame only. The table shows approximately 190,000 clones, with approximately 87% occurring only once. Comment on this clone: The antigen is not known.

General observations from the study: Just six people given AZD1222 tested seropositive at baseline. Donor demographics were predominantly white British with a female majority; clonal diversity may be underestimated. Repertoire sampling was restricted to post-peak T cell response timepoints.

Sequencing was performed on peripheral blood, taken on day 0 of MenACWY control vaccination. V is TRBV7-2 and J is TRBJ1-3, with D unresolved. The source is an adult in good health. CDR3 nucleotides: TGTGCCAGCAACCCTGAGCCCGGACCTGGAAACACCATATATTTT. Translating it yields CASNPEPGPGNTIYF.